Presented here are 6 T cell receptor beta chains from one specimen sequenced in a study of metastatic and nonmetastatic thyroid tumors. Thyroid surgery took place with no prior treatment in any patient. Through MiXCR, TCRdb re-clonotyped the PCR reads. The table lists about 39,000 clones, approximately 20% of them singletons, with 18% in the top ten. Sequencing input: blood. Every receptor here comes from a female donor with papillary thyroid cancer or a benign thyroid nodule (not recorded which). Some clones in this sample may be carry-over from other donors' samples.

This clone was counted at least ten times. The rearrangement joins TRBV29-1 to TRBJ2-3; TRBD2 matches at 10 bases. Germline V gene sequence: CDR1 SQVTM, CDR2 ANQGSEA. The CDR3 contains 15 residues. V lost 4 bases and J lost 0; bases outside the gene matches: 4. The CDR3 DNA sequence: TGCAGCGTTGGAAGGACTAGCGGAAGCACAGATACGCAGTATTTT. This encodes CSVGRTSGSTDTQYF.

This sequence joins TRBV20-1 and TRBJ1-1; no firm D call. V gave up 2 bases and J gave up 5 bases, with 9 bases separating them. The CDR3 totals 12 residues. Per germline, CDR1 DFQATT and CDR2 SNEGSKA (reference sequence). As DNA, the CDR3 is TGCAGTGCTAGACAAGGGAAGACTGAAGCTTTCTTT. It yields the protein CSARQGKTEAFF.

This clone appeared many times. The chain carries TRBV20-1 and TRBJ2-3, with D possibly being TRBD2 (6 bases). The CDR3 has 12 amino acids. CDR1 and CDR2 (germline): DFQATT, SNEGSKA (reference sequence). V was clipped by 3 bases and J by 6 bases, with 10 bases between them. The DNA of the CDR3 is TGCAGTGCTAGCGGGAGATCGGATACGCAGTATTTT. Translated, it gives CSASGRSDTQYF.

This clone appeared many times. The rearrangement uses TRBV5-1 and TRBJ2-5; possibly TRBD1 or TRBD2 for D (5 bases each). V was clipped by 2 bases and J by 3 bases, with 14 bases between them. The CDR3 has 15 residues. CDR1 is SGHRS and CDR2 is YFSETQ in the germline V gene. CDR3 loop: CASSLFVGGEETQYF. CDR3 nucleotide sequence: TGCGCCAGCAGCTTATTTGTTGGGGGAGAAGAGACCCAGTACTTC.

This clone was observed many times. Other DNA variants within this sample encode the same CDR3. The genes are TRBV6-1 and TRBJ2-7; 8 positions agree with TRBD2. Germline lookup yields CDR1 MNHNS and CDR2 SASEGT. The CDR3 has 13 amino acids. V shed 8 bases and J 6 bases; nucleotides not matched to a gene: 9. In DNA form, the CDR3 reads TGTGCCAGCGGGGGGCGGGAGGCGGGCGAGCAGTACTTC. The encoded protein is CASGGREAGEQYF.

Regarding this clone: A junction boundary mismatches the germline segment, possibly from a read error. This chain links TRBV6-2 or TRBV6-3 with TRBJ2-7, with 7 bases aligning to TRBD1. Germline CDR1 MNHEY, CDR2 SVGEGT. The CDR3 consists of 15 residues. Here the CDR3 DNA reads TGTGGCAGCAGGACCCGACAGGGAATTTACTACGAGCAGTACTTC. This translates into CGSRTRQGIYYEQYF.